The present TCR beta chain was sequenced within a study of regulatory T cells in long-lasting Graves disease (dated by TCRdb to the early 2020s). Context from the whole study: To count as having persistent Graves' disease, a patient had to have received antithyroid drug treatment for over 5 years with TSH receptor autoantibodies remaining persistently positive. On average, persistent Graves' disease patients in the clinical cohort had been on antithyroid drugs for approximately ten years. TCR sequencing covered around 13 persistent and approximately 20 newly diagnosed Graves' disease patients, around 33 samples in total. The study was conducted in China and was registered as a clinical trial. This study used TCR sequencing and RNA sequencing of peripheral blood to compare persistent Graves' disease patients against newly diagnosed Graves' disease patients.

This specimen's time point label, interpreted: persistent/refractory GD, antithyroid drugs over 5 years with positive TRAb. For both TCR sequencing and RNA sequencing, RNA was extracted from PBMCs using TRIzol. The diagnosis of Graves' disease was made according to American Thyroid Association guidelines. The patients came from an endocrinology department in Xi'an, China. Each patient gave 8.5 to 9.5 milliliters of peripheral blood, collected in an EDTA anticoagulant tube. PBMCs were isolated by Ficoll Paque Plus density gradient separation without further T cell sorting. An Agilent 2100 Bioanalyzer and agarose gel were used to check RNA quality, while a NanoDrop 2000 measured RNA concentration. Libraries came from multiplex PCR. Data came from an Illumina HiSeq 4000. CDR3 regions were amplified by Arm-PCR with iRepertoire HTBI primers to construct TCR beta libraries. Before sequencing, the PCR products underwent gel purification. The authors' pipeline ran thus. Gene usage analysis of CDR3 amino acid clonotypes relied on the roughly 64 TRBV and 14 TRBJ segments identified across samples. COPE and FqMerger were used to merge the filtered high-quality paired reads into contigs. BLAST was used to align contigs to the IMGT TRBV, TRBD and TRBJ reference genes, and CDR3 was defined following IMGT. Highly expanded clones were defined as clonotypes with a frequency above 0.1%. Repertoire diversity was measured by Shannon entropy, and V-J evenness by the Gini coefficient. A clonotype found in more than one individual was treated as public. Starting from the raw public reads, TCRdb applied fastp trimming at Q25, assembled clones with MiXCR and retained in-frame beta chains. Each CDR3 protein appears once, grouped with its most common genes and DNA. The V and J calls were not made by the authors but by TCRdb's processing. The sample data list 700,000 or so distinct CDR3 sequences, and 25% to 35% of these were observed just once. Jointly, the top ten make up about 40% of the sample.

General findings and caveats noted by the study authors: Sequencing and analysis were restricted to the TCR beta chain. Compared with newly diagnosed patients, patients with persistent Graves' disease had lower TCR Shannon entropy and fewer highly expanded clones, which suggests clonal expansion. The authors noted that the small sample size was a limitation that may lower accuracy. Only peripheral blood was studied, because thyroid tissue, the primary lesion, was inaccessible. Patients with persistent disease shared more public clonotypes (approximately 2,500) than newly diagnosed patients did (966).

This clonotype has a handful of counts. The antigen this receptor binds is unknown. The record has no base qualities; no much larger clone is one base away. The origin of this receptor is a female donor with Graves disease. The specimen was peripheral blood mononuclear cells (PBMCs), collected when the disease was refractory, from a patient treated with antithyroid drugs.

The bases are TGTGCCAGTAGTATAGCAACAGGGGTGACTGAAGCTTTCTTT. The encoded protein is CASSIATGVTEAFF. In this chain, TRBV19 is recombined with TRBJ1-1; a stretch of 7 junction bases matches TRBD1. CDR1 and CDR2 (LNHDA, SQIVND) derive from the germline V gene (reference sequence). The CDR3 holds 14 amino acids from the cysteine to the phenylalanine. Only CDR3 DNA is held: 42 bases, read in frame from base 1. Compared with germline, V lacks 1 base and J lacks 5 bases; bases without a gene match: 4.